This T cell receptor (beta chain) was obtained from a study of spatial heterogeneity in lung cancer. Study outcomes and limitations: Counts that tracked tumor mutation counts were those of expanded intratumoral alpha and beta TCRs. Estimates put coverage of tumor T cells approximately 7% for alpha and 13% for beta chains.

Time point defined: sample taken at primary tumor resection. Donors were some 72 untreated early-stage non-small cell lung cancer patients. Tumor, nontumor lung or frozen PBMC supplied whole RNA that was sequenced unsorted. This clonotype was detected many times. Its target is not known. Every TCR cDNA molecule bore a unique molecular identifier. TCRdb processed the 5' RACE reads anew with MiXCR; each CDR3 protein has one entry. The data show around 4,900 distinct CDR3 sequences, 9.5% to 15% seen once. The V end was cut by 2 bases, the J end by 6 bases, with 17 bases between. The CDR3 is 16 amino acids. Germline V gene sequence: CDR1 WNHNN, CDR2 SYGVQD (reference sequence).

The material was lung tumor tissue, obtained at surgery. The receptor's source is a male donor with early-stage non-small cell lung cancer. J is TRBJ2-1 and V is TRBV10-1; D is possibly TRBD1 or TRBD2 (6 bases each). The CDR3 is CASSENHRGQGNEQFF. For the CDR3, the DNA is TGCGCCAGCAGTGAGAATCACCGGGGGCAGGGCAATGAGCAGTTCTTC.